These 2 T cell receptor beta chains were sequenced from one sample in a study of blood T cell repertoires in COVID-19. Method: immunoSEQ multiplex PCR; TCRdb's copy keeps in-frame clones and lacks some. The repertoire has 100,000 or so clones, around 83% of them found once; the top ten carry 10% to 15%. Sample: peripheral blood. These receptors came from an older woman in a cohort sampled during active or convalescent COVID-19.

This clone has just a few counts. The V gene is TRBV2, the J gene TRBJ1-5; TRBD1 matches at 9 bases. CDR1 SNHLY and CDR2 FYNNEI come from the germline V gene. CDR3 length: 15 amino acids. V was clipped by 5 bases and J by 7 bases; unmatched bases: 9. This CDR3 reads CASSLTQTGGQPQHF. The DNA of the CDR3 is TGTGCCAGCAGTCTAACCCAGACAGGGGGGCAGCCCCAGCATTTT. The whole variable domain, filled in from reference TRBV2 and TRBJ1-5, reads EPEVTQTPSHQVTQMGQEVILRCVPISNHLYFYWYRQILGQKVEFLVSFYNNEISEKSEIFDDQFSVERPDGSNFTLKIRSTKLEDSAMYFCASSLTQTGGQPQHFGDGTRLSIL.

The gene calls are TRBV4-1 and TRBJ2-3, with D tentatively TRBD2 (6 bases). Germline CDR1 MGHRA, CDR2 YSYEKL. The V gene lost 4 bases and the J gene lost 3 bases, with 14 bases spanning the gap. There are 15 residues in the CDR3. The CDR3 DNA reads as TGCGCCAGCAGCCCCGTAGGGCTAGCGACAGATACGCAGTATTTT. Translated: CASSPVGLATDTQYF.